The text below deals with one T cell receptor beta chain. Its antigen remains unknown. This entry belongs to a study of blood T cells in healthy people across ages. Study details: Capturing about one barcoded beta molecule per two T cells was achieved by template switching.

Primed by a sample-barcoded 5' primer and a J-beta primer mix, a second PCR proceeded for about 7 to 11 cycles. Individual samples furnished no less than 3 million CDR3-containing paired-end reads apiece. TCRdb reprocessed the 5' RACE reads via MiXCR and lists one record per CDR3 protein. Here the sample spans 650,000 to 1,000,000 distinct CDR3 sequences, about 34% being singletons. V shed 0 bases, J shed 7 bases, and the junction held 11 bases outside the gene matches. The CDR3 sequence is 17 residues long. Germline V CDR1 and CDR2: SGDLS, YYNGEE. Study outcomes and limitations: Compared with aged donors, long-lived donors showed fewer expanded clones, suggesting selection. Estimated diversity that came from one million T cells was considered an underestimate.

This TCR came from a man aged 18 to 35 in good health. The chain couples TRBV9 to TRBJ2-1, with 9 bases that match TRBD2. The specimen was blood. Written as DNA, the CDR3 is TGTGCCAGCAGCGTAGCTCCCGCAGCGGGGGGTAGGAATGAGCAGTTCTTC. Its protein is CASSVAPAAGGRNEQFF.